The T cell receptor (beta chain) under discussion was sequenced for a study of T cells in tuberculosis. As to time point: new active TB diagnosis, blood taken before or within 7 days of starting treatment. The method was immunoSEQ multiplex PCR; TCRdb's version includes in-frame clones alone and lacks a portion of them. The sample yields some 30,000 clones, nearly 90% seen once. The receptor was derived from an adult with tuberculosis. Sequencing was performed on PBMCs, taken at tuberculosis diagnosis.

The CDR3 DNA is TGTGCCAGCAGCCCGACTACAGGGGGCTGGGAGACCCAGTACTTC. It translates to CASSPTTGGWETQYF. The V call is TRBV6-5, the J call TRBJ2-5, with TRBD1 matching 9 bases. The CDR3 is 15 residues long. Per the germline V gene, CDR1 is MNHEY and CDR2 is SVGAGI. Unmatched junction bases numbered 10, after V lost 6 bases and J lost 5 bases.